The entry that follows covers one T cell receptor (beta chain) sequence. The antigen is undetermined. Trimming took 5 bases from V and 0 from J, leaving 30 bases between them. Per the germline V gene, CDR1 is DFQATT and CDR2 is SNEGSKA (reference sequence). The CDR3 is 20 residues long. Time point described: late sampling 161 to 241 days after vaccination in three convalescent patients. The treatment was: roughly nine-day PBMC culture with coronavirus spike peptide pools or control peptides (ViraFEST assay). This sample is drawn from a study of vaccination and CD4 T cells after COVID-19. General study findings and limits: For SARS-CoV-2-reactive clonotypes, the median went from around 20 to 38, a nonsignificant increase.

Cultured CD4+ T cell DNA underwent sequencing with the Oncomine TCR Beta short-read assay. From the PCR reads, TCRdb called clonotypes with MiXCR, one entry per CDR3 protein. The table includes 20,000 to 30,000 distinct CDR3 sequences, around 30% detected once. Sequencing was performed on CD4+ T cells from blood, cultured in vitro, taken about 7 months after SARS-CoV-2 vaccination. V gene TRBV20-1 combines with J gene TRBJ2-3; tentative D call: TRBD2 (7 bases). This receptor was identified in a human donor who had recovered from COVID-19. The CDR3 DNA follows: TGCAGTGCTCACTCGCCCCAGGGGAGCGGGAAAGGAACTAGCACAGATACGCAGTATTTT. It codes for CSAHSPQGSGKGTSTDTQYF.